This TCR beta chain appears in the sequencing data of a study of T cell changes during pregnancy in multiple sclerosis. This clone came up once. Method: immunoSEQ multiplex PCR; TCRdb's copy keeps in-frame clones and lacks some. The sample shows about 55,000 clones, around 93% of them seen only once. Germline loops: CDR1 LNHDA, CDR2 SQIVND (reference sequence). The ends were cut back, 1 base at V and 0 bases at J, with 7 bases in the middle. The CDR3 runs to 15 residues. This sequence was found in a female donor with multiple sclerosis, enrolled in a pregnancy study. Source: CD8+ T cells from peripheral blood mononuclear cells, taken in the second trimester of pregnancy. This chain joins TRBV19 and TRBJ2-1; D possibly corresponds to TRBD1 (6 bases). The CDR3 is CASSIGQASYNEQFF. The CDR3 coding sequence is TGTGCCAGTAGTATAGGACAGGCCTCCTACAATGAGCAGTTCTTC.